The 20 T cell receptor beta chains in this list originate from one sample, sequenced in a study of blood T cell repertoires in COVID-19. Generated by immunoSEQ multiplex PCR, the TCRdb table keeps only in-frame clones and is missing some. The top ten clones hold about 25% of a sample with under 60,000 clones, around 80% of them seen once. What was sequenced was peripheral blood. The receptors stem from a man between 65 and 85 years old with acute or convalescent COVID-19.

The chain has TRBV6-4 and TRBJ1-6; TRBD1 aligns across 9 bases. The length of the CDR3 is 15 residues. Germline loops: CDR1 MRHNA, CDR2 SNTAGT. The V and J ends lost 0 bases and 9 bases, in that order; junction bases with no gene match: 3. CDR3 in DNA: TGTGCCAGCAGTGACTCGGGACAGGGCGGTTCACCCCTCCACTTT. It is translated as CASSDSGQGGSPLHF.

J is TRBJ2-6 and V is TRBV9; D might be TRBD1 (5 bases). With 0 bases removed from V and 1 base from J, the gap between germline ends came to 5 bases. This CDR3 spans 15 amino acids. The germline V gene has CDR1 SGDLS and CDR2 YYNGEE. The CDR3 nucleotides are TGTGCCAGCAGCGTAGCAGGGTCTGGGGCCAACGTCCTGACTTTC. Amino acid sequence: CASSVAGSGANVLTF. The complete variable domain, with remaining parts taken from reference TRBV9 and TRBJ2-6, reads DSGVTQTPKHLITATGQRVTLRCSPRSGDLSVYWYQQSLDQGLQFLIQYYNGEERAKGNILERFSAQQFPDLHSELNLSSLELGDSALYFCASSVAGSGANVLTFGAGSRLTVL.

This chain uses TRBV7-6 with TRBJ1-5; weak D call: TRBD1 (6 bases). CDR1 SGHVS and CDR2 FNYEAQ come from the germline V gene. The CDR3 runs to 16 residues. V lost 5 bases to trimming and J lost 0 bases, with 14 bases between them. The CDR3 sequence is CASSPEGQSSNQPQHF. Here the CDR3 DNA reads TGTGCCAGCAGCCCCGAAGGACAGAGTAGCAATCAGCCCCAGCATTTT.

The rearrangement uses TRBV19 and TRBJ1-1; 9 bases line up with TRBD1. In germline, CDR1 is LNHDA, CDR2 SQIVND (reference sequence). This CDR3 contains 14 residues. V shed 8 bases and J 2 bases; nucleotides not matched to a gene: 6. The CDR3 DNA reads as TGTGCCAGTGGTTCGGGACAGGGTAACACTGAAGCTTTCTTT. Its translation is CASGSGQGNTEAFF.

This chain connects TRBV24-1 to TRBJ2-1; tentatively, D is TRBD2 (5 bases). Germline V gene sequence: CDR1 KGHDR, CDR2 SFDVKD. The CDR3 has 14 residues. V was trimmed by 8 bases and J by 0 bases, leaving 10 bases between them. CDR3: CATIPGSSYNEQFF. CDR3 nucleotides: TGTGCCACCATTCCGGGGAGCTCCTACAATGAGCAGTTCTTC.

The rearrangement links TRBV5-1 to TRBJ2-5; possibly TRBD1 for D (6 bases). The CDR3 has 14 amino acids. V was shortened by 3 bases and J by 5 bases, with 14 bases between the two germline ends. Germline CDR1 reads SGHRS; CDR2 reads YFSETQ. This chain's CDR3 is CASSSDSPRETQYF. In nucleotides, the CDR3 is TGCGCCAGCAGCTCGGACAGTCCCAGGGAGACCCAGTACTTC.

The V and J genes are TRBV4-2 and TRBJ2-1; weak D call: TRBD2 (6 bases). There are 15 residues in the CDR3. Trimming removed 4 bases at V and 3 bases at J, with 13 bases between. Germline V lookup: CDR1 LGHNA, CDR2 YNFKEQ. The CDR3 protein is CASSRGDGDYNEQFF. Written as DNA, the CDR3 is TGTGCCAGCAGCCGGGGGGACGGGGACTACAATGAGCAGTTCTTC.

The rearrangement uses TRBV27 and TRBJ1-4; 8 nucleotides align to TRBD1. The V segment lost 4 bases and the J segment 1 base; nucleotides outside the gene matches: 8. The CDR3 has 17 amino acids. Looked up from germline, CDR1 is MNHEY and CDR2 is SMNVEV (reference sequence). The DNA of the CDR3 is TGTGCCAGCAGTTCATCCGGGACAGGCATAACTAATGAAAAACTGTTTTTT. Protein: CASSSSGTGITNEKLFF. Full variable domain (missing parts from reference TRBV27 and TRBJ1-4): EAQVTQNPRYLITVTGKKLTVTCSQNMNHEYMSWYRQDPGLGLRQIYYSMNVEVTDKGDVPEGYKVSRKEKRNFPLILESPSPNQTSLYFCASSSSGTGITNEKLFFGSGTQLSVL.

The chain has TRBV3-1 (or the pseudogene TRBV3-2) and TRBJ1-2, with a possible D match to TRBD1 (5 bases). Germline lookup yields CDR1 LGHDT and CDR2 YNNKEL (reference sequence). The ends were cut back, 3 bases at V and 4 bases at J, with 18 bases in the middle. CDR3 length: 16 residues. The CDR3, as DNA: TGTGCCAGCAGCCATACCCAGGCAGGGCGGCGCTATGGCTACACCTTC. It encodes CASSHTQAGRRYGYTF.

V gene TRBV19 combines with J gene TRBJ1-2; TRBD1 aligns across 10 bases. The CDR3 is made up of 15 amino acids. V trimming: 6 bases; J trimming: 6 bases; junction bases outside the gene matches: 10. From germline, CDR1 is LNHDA and CDR2 SQIVND (reference sequence). CDR3 nucleotides: TGTGCCAGTAGCACCTCCACCGGGACAGGGGATGGCTACACCTTC. Its protein product is CASSTSTGTGDGYTF.

The chain links TRBV27 to TRBJ2-7; 8 positions agree with TRBD1. The V and J ends lost 5 bases and 3 bases, in that order; junction bases with no gene match: 6. Germline CDR1 reads MNHEY; CDR2 reads SMNVEV (reference sequence). This CDR3 is built from 14 residues. The CDR3 loop reads CASSPRGPLYEQYF. CDR3 coding DNA: TGTGCCAGCAGTCCCAGGGGGCCCCTCTACGAGCAGTACTTC.

V usage is TRBV11-3 and J usage is TRBJ2-3; D remains ambiguous. The V gene lost 6 bases and the J gene lost 6 bases, with 19 bases spanning the gap. The CDR3 length is 15 residues. Germline values: CDR1 SGHNT, CDR2 YENEEA. The CDR3 nucleotides are TGTGCCAGCAGATACAACAGCAACCGACCCGATACGCAGTATTTT. Encoded protein: CASRYNSNRPDTQYF.

This clone has a single count. The CDR3 bases are TGTGCCAGCAGTTTAAGGGACAGGGCCTACGAGCAGTACTTC. This sequence encodes CASSLRDRAYEQYF. The rearrangement uses TRBV27 and TRBJ2-7; 9 bases map to TRBD1. Looked up from germline, CDR1 is MNHEY and CDR2 is SMNVEV (reference sequence). Unmatched junction bases numbered 1, after V lost 2 bases and J lost 2 bases. This CDR3 has 14 residues.

CDR3 bases: TGTGCCAGCAGCCGGGAAGAGACCCAGTACTTC. The encoded protein is CASSREETQYF. The chain employs TRBV6-6 and TRBJ2-5, with D hard to call. Germline V lookup: CDR1 MNHNY, CDR2 SVGAGI (reference sequence). Trimming took off 6 bases at V and 3 bases at J, with 5 bases between the two ends. The CDR3 loop spans 11 amino acids.

The chain couples TRBV7-2 to TRBJ1-2; D remains ambiguous. V gave up 5 bases and J gave up 4 bases, with 11 bases separating them. This CDR3 region has 13 residues. Germline V gene data show CDR1 as SGHTA and CDR2 as FQGNSA. DNA of the CDR3: TGTGCCAGCAGCCTCGGTGGTCCCTATGGCTACACCTTC. This translates into CASSLGGPYGYTF.

The rearrangement uses TRBV11-2 and TRBJ2-7, with TRBD1 as a possible D gene (5 bases). The CDR3 consists of 14 residues. Germline CDR1 SGHAT, CDR2 FQNNGV. V was clipped by 5 bases and J by 1 base, with 12 bases between them. Here the CDR3 reads CASSQDKVSYEQYF. CDR3 DNA: TGTGCCAGCAGCCAGGACAAGGTATCCTACGAGCAGTACTTC.

The chain links TRBV3-1 (or the pseudogene TRBV3-2) to TRBJ1-5; D remains ambiguous. This CDR3 is built from 15 residues. The V and J ends lost 4 bases and 3 bases respectively, with 13 bases between them. CDR1 and CDR2 (germline): LGHDT, YNNKEL (reference sequence). CDR3 DNA: TGTGCCAGCAGCCCCTGGAGGGATTCCAATCAGCCCCAGCATTTT. This translates into CASSPWRDSNQPQHF.

The chain couples TRBV19 to TRBJ1-2; the match to TRBD1 covers 7 bases. Germline loops: CDR1 LNHDA, CDR2 SQIVND (reference sequence). V trimming: 5 bases; J trimming: 1 base; junction bases outside the gene matches: 10. The CDR3 extends over 16 amino acids. This CDR3 is CASSARGTDLNYGYTF. The CDR3 DNA reads as TGTGCCAGTAGTGCGCGCGGGACAGATCTTAACTATGGCTACACCTTC.

The chain uses TRBV3-1 (or the pseudogene TRBV3-2) and TRBJ2-3; unclear D gene. The CDR3 is made up of 16 amino acids. Germline V gene lookup returns CDR1 LGHDT and CDR2 YNNKEL (reference sequence). Trimming cost V 3 bases and J 2 bases, with 15 bases left between them. The CDR3 DNA reads TGTGCCAGCAGCCAGGAACTTAGCACTCTCACAGATACGCAGTATTTT. This sequence encodes CASSQELSTLTDTQYF.

The V gene is TRBV9, the J gene TRBJ2-7, with 7 bases matching TRBD1. There are 14 residues in the CDR3. V gave up 2 bases and J gave up 2 bases; unmatched junction bases: 4. The germline V gene encodes CDR1 SGDLS and CDR2 YYNGEE. CDR3 sequence (DNA): TGTGCCAGCAGCGTCACGGGACAGCCCTACGAGCAGTACTTC. Translated, it gives CASSVTGQPYEQYF. The full variable domain, rest sourced from reference TRBV9 and TRBJ2-7, is DSGVTQTPKHLITATGQRVTLRCSPRSGDLSVYWYQQSLDQGLQFLIQYYNGEERAKGNILERFSAQQFPDLHSELNLSSLELGDSALYFCASSVTGQPYEQYFGPGTRLTVT.